This entry lists 3 T cell receptor beta chains sequenced from one sample in a study of human T cells and chemical hapten exposure (dated by TCRdb to the early 2020s). The library came from RACE. The instrument was a NextSeq 500. The raw public data were reprocessed by TCRdb itself: fastp quality trimming at Q25, MiXCR clonotype calling, in-frame beta chains only. Each CDR3 protein appears once, grouped with its most common genes and DNA. This sample gives some 38,000 distinct CDR3 sequences in total; 7.6% of them show up just once. The leading ten clones occupy 1% to 1.5% of the sample. The time point label on this specimen signifies: pre-sensitization, week 0. Explained via the paper, the treatment or condition label denotes: therapeutic diphenylcyclopropenone sensitization with weekly scalp DPC. Material: whole blood, obtained in connection with sensitization to the hapten diphenylcyclopropenone (DPC). These TCRs come from a woman between 50 and 59 years old with alopecia areata. Some clones in this sample may be carry-over from other donors' samples.

This clonotype was seen repeatedly, ten times or more. The chain combines TRBV14 with TRBJ1-4; possibly TRBD1 for D (5 bases). Germline CDR1 is SGHDN and CDR2 is FVKESK. V dropped 1 base and J dropped 5 bases, with 11 bases sitting between them. CDR3 length equals 15 residues. The CDR3 loop is CASSQGGQGNEKLFF. The CDR3 DNA reads TGTGCCAGCAGCCAAGGCGGGCAGGGAAATGAAAAACTGTTTTTT.

This clonotype was seen ten or more times. The J gene is TRBJ1-5, the V gene TRBV27; D not certain. The CDR3 spans 16 residues. Trimming shortened V by 2 bases and J by 5 bases, and 16 bases separated the two germline ends. The germline V gene has CDR1 MNHEY and CDR2 SMNVEV (reference sequence). The chain's CDR3 is CASSLGLILGDQPQHF. DNA for the CDR3: TGTGCCAGCAGTTTAGGACTTATCCTTGGGGATCAGCCCCAGCATTTT.

There are a few counts of this clonotype. The chain uses TRBV20-1 and TRBJ2-7; 8 bases agree with TRBD2. Trimming at V came to 4 bases and at J to 2 bases, leaving 10 bases not matched to a gene. CDR3 length equals 15 residues. CDR1 and CDR2 from the germline V gene are DFQATT and SNEGSKA (reference sequence). Written as DNA, the CDR3 is TGCAGTGCTACACCGAGCGGGAGAACCCCCTACGAGCAGTACTTC. Protein: CSATPSGRTPYEQYF.